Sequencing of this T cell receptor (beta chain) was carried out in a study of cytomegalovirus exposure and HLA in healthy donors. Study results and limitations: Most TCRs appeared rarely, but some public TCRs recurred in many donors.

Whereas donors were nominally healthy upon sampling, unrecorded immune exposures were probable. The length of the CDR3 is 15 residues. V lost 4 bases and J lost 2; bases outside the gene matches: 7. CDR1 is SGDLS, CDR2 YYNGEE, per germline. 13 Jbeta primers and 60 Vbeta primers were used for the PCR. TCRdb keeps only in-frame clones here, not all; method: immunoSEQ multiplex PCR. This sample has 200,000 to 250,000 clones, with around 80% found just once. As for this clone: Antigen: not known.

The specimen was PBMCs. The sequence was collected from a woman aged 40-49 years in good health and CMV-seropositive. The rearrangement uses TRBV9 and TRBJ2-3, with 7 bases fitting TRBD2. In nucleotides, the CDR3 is TGTGCCAGCAGCCCAGCCGGGGGGTTCACAGATACGCAGTATTTT. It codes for CASSPAGGFTDTQYF.